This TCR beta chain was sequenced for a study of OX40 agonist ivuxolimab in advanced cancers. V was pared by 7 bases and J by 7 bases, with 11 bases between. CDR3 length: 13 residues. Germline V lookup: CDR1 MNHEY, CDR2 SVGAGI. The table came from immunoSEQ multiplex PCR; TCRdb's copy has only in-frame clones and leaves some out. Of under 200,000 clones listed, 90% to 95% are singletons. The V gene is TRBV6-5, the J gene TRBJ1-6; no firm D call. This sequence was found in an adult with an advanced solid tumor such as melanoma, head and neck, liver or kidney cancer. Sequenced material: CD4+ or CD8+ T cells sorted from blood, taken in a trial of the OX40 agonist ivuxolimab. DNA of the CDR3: TGTGCCAGCAAACGAGGGTCCAATTCACCCCTCCACTTT. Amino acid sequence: CASKRGSNSPLHF.